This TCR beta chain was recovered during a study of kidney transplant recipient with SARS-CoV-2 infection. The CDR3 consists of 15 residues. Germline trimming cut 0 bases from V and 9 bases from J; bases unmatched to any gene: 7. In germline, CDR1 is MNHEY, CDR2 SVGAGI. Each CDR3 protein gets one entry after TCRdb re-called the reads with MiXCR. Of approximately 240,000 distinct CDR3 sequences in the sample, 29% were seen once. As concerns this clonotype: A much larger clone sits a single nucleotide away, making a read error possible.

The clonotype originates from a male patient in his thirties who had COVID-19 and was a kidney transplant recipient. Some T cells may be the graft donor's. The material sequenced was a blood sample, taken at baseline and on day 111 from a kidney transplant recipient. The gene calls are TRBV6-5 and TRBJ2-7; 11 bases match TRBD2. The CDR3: CASSYSVAGGGGQYF. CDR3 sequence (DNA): TGTGCCAGCAGTTACTCCGTAGCGGGAGGGGGCGGGCAGTACTTC.